Included here is one TCR beta chain sequence, with context. Its antigen specificity is not known. Base qualities are not provided; no much larger clone lies one nucleotide away. This sample was taken from a study of blood T cell repertoires in COVID-19 (dated by TCRdb to 2018 to 2020). Context from the whole study: Collaborator samples came from the United States, Italy and Spain and covered acute and convalescent phases of COVID-19. Subjects who had been exposed to COVID-19, were actively infected with it, or had recovered from it provided the deeply sampled blood TCRbeta repertoires that made up the dataset. A freely available public database, intended as a resource for researchers studying the immune response to SARS-CoV-2, is where the repertoires were released. The prospective study material was composed of cDNA or gDNA derived from T cells, B-cell-depleted T cells, or PBMCs. The samples were drawn from two sources: the first 160 participants of the ongoing ImmuneRACE study, and fewer than 1,500 subjects contributed by 6 global collaborators. The sample metadata nearly always contained a de-identified subject ID, COVID-19 status, age in years and sex. Where HLA class I and class II types were available, the types were taken from metadata supplied by the sample provider, not from assay-based typing. Results the study describes overall, beyond this receptor: The quantity of clinical and demographic metadata differed by source and by participant and was supplied without curation.

In the prospective study, participants were about 18 to 95 years old, resided in about two dozen geographic areas of the United States, and were enrolled through a virtual design. Cohort assignment in the prospective study relied on participant-reported clinical history from a screening survey and a study questionnaire. Each participant in the prospective study had whole blood, serum and a nasopharyngeal or oropharyngeal swab collected by mobile phlebotomists. Participants in the prospective study had the option to provide additional blood draws and questionnaires over a roughly 2-month period. Blood samples from the prospective study were shipped frozen or at room temperature prior to DNA extraction. TCRbeta CDR3 regions were amplified from genomic DNA by means of the immunoSEQ Assay, a bias-controlled multiplex PCR. The published analysis was carried out like this. The number of nucleated cells in each sample was estimated by amplification of reference gene primers within the assay. To quantify the absolute abundance of each unique TCRbeta CDR3 rearrangement, sequence reads were collapsed and filtered. For each sample, productive Simpson clonality was calculated by taking the square root of Simpson's diversity index across productive rearrangements. TCRdb stores this immuneACCESS table with in-frame sequences only. Part of the clones is absent; in the studies checked, under half of the shortfall reflects unresolved V genes, and no reason is known for the rest. V and J calls and clone size follow that table, whereas D and trimming were derived from the DNA. In all, the sample holds under 200,000 clones, and 82% of those were seen once. Roughly 5% of the sample is taken by the ten largest.

The TCR was taken from a woman aged 60-75 years with acute COVID-19. What was sequenced was PBMCs or T cells enriched from blood (not recorded which).

The CDR3 is CASSMGRGDYSPLHF. Read as DNA, the sequence is TGTGCCAGTAGTATGGGAAGGGGTGATTATTCACCCCTCCACTTT. The chain is made from TRBV19 and TRBJ1-6; TRBD1 might be the D gene, on 5 matching bases. From cysteine to phenylalanine, the CDR3 is 15 amino acids long. The kept DNA is CDR3 alone, 45 bases in frame from the first base. Trimming removed 3 bases from V and 8 bases from J, leaving 14 bases between the germline ends. CDR1 and CDR2 were assigned from the germline V gene (reference sequence) as LNHDA and SQIVND.